Listed here is a single T cell receptor (beta chain). The entry originates in a study of blood T cell repertoires in COVID-19. Study-wide context: There were acute and convalescent COVID-19 samples, and they came from the United States, Italy and Spain. From T cells, B-cell-depleted T cells, or PBMCs came the material, which was cDNA or gDNA.

In the authors' methods: Reference gene primer amplification yielded estimated nucleated cell counts. Libraries were prepared by immunoSEQ multiplex PCR; TCRdb keeps only in-frame clonotypes and omits some of them. V, J and clone size are those of that table, while D and trimming were read from the DNA. Altogether 150,000 or so clones are present, around 85% being singletons, with the ten largest covering more than 3%. Germline values: CDR1 MNHEY, CDR2 SVGAGI. The CDR3 has 14 amino acids. The V and J ends lost 7 bases and 2 bases respectively, with 14 bases between them. This chain uses TRBV6-5 with TRBJ1-1; D perhaps matches TRBD1 (6 bases). This receptor was identified in a woman in her seventies with acute or convalescent COVID-19. Material for sequencing was peripheral blood. CDR3 amino acids: CASIPGTTNTEAFF. The DNA for the CDR3 is TGTGCCAGCATCCCGGGGACAACAAACACTGAAGCTTTCTTT.